This entry features one TCR beta chain sequence. The antigen remains undetermined. This sample was taken from a study of cytotoxic CD8 clonotypes in ibrutinib-treated CLL. Study-wide context: Enrolment comprised about a dozen relapsed/refractory and roughly 15 treatment-naive patients; fewer than 18 were IGHV unmutated. The authors obtained response samples at a median of roughly twelve months of treatment, range 6 to 36.

Assay: immunoSEQ multiplex PCR; the TCRdb copy retains only in-frame clones and omits some. The repertoire holds a few hundred thousand clones, about 80% seen once, with 6.7% in the top ten. The germline CDR1 and CDR2 sequences are SGHNT and YYREEE (reference sequence). The CDR3 loop spans 13 amino acids. Trimming stripped 4 bases from V and 5 bases from J, with 12 bases between. General study findings and limits: Public clonotypes, an uncommon group, contracted or remained stable on treatment. An increase in clonality occurred at ibrutinib response, followed by a return toward baseline at progression.

The material sequenced was PBMCs, taken before ibrutinib treatment. The source of this sequence is a human donor with chronic lymphocytic leukemia. The chain has TRBV5-4 and TRBJ2-5; D is undetermined. CDR3 amino acids: CASSTGPGETQYF. CDR3 DNA: TGTGCCAGCAGCACCGGACCGGGCGAGACCCAGTACTTC.